These T cell receptor beta chains were read from a single sample in a study of CD8 T cells in ankylosing spondylitis. TCRdb called the 5' RACE reads again in MiXCR, with one record for every CDR3 protein. The sample yields approximately 40,000 distinct CDR3 sequences, about 6% seen once. The sample comprised blood, either unsorted or a sorted T cell fraction (not recorded which). All receptors come from a male donor with ankylosing spondylitis or in good health (not recorded which). CDR3s include the opening cysteine and the closing phenylalanine or tryptophan.

j_gene: TRBJ2-2; v_gene: TRBV24-1; CDR3aa: CATSDFSSGRAGELFF
j_gene: TRBJ2-3; v_gene: TRBV6-1; CDR3aa: CASSELAGATDTQYF
j_gene: TRBJ2-2; v_gene: TRBV20-1; CDR3aa: CSARFETSIMSGELFF
j_gene: TRBJ2-3; v_gene: TRBV29-1; CDR3aa: CSVAGTSGRGSDTQYF
j_gene: TRBJ2-7; v_gene: TRBV5-1; CDR3aa: CASSLVPGSYEQYF
j_gene: TRBJ1-6; v_gene: TRBV3-1; CDR3aa: CASSQEGPLPLHF
j_gene: TRBJ2-1; v_gene: TRBV5-1; CDR3aa: CASSLEGARTGVSSYNEQFF
j_gene: TRBJ2-1; v_gene: TRBV24-1; CDR3aa: CATSDSGTSGFNEQFF
j_gene: TRBJ2-7; v_gene: TRBV7-2; CDR3aa: CASSLNGATGHEQYF
j_gene: TRBJ1-2; v_gene: TRBV19; CDR3aa: CASSIPGAIIGYTF
j_gene: TRBJ2-7; v_gene: TRBV6-1; CDR3aa: CASSEGDSSYEQYF
j_gene: TRBJ1-1; v_gene: TRBV7-2; CDR3aa: CASSSSYTEAFF
j_gene: TRBJ2-1; v_gene: TRBV27; CDR3aa: CASSLAGYPYNEQFF
j_gene: TRBJ1-5; v_gene: TRBV7-9; CDR3aa: CASSGPTGLNQPQHF
j_gene: TRBJ2-2; v_gene: TRBV6-4; CDR3aa: CASSASGRYTGELFF
j_gene: TRBJ2-7; v_gene: TRBV28; CDR3aa: CASSFVAGVEQYF
j_gene: TRBJ2-2; v_gene: TRBV11-2; CDR3aa: CASSAARSGELFF
j_gene: TRBJ2-7; v_gene: TRBV5-1; CDR3aa: CASSLTPGTRNPYEQYF
j_gene: TRBJ1-1; v_gene: TRBV24-1; CDR3aa: CATSDLSNRAFF
j_gene: TRBJ2-2; v_gene: TRBV4-2; CDR3aa: CASSQDPGQPGGELFF
j_gene: TRBJ1-5; v_gene: TRBV28; CDR3aa: CASSPGGAQVSRSQHF
j_gene: TRBJ1-5; v_gene: TRBV19; CDR3aa: CASSGTGDQPQHF
j_gene: TRBJ1-4; v_gene: TRBV5-4; CDR3aa: CASSLERGSDNEKLFF
j_gene: TRBJ1-2; v_gene: TRBV6-5; CDR3aa: CASSYSEGASGDGYTF
j_gene: TRBJ1-5; v_gene: TRBV2; CDR3aa: CASRGTYNQPQHF
j_gene: TRBJ2-1; v_gene: TRBV7-2; CDR3aa: CASSLEGRGYNEQFF
j_gene: TRBJ1-2; v_gene: TRBV28; CDR3aa: CASSTPMGHYGYTF
j_gene: TRBJ2-1; v_gene: TRBV30; CDR3aa: CAWLAGQFNEQFF
j_gene: TRBJ1-2; v_gene: TRBV12-3/TRBV12-4; CDR3aa: CASSLLQVANYGYTF
j_gene: TRBJ2-3; v_gene: TRBV9; CDR3aa: CASSVGTTSTDTQYF
j_gene: TRBJ2-5; v_gene: TRBV5-1; CDR3aa: CASSIRDRGIETQYF
j_gene: TRBJ2-1; v_gene: TRBV27; CDR3aa: CASSLGGRGGNEQFF
j_gene: TRBJ2-7; v_gene: TRBV29-1; CDR3aa: CSAGGPPPYEQYF
j_gene: TRBJ2-7; v_gene: TRBV5-1; CDR3aa: CASSLEGRTVEQYF
j_gene: TRBJ2-7; v_gene: TRBV7-6; CDR3aa: CASSLASRSDEQYF
j_gene: TRBJ2-1; v_gene: TRBV29-1; CDR3aa: CSVDTAGAYNEQFF
j_gene: TRBJ2-3; v_gene: TRBV28; CDR3aa: CASSSLRVTSTDTQYF
j_gene: TRBJ2-3; v_gene: TRBV9; CDR3aa: CASSPGLADRTDTQYF
j_gene: TRBJ2-4; v_gene: TRBV30; CDR3aa: CAWSPHPSGIGSRAKNIQYF
j_gene: TRBJ2-1; v_gene: TRBV7-3; CDR3aa: CASSPWTSADNEQFF
j_gene: TRBJ2-3; v_gene: TRBV10-3; CDR3aa: CAISPTSGATDTQYF
j_gene: TRBJ2-4; v_gene: TRBV5-1; CDR3aa: CASSFSGQAQYF
j_gene: TRBJ2-5; v_gene: TRBV5-6; CDR3aa: CASSLRSYQETQYF
j_gene: TRBJ2-3; v_gene: TRBV27; CDR3aa: CASSPWTGSSTDTQYF
j_gene: TRBJ1-1; v_gene: TRBV29-1; CDR3aa: CSVEEQVVAFF
j_gene: TRBJ2-1; v_gene: TRBV29-1; CDR3aa: CSVADEGGWNEQFF
j_gene: TRBJ2-2; v_gene: TRBV2; CDR3aa: CASRVNTAGELFF
j_gene: TRBJ1-5; v_gene: TRBV20-1; CDR3aa: CSARVTGGVIQPQHF
j_gene: TRBJ2-1; v_gene: TRBV7-9; CDR3aa: CASSYLTHNEQFF
j_gene: TRBJ2-7; v_gene: TRBV4-3; CDR3aa: CASSRGDGSSYEQYF
j_gene: TRBJ1-4; v_gene: TRBV14; CDR3aa: CASSQAMVNEKLFF
j_gene: TRBJ2-7; v_gene: TRBV11-2; CDR3aa: CASSFRGGSGTYEQYF
j_gene: TRBJ2-2; v_gene: TRBV5-6; CDR3aa: CASSLHREGRSTGELFF
j_gene: TRBJ2-2; v_gene: TRBV9; CDR3aa: CASSVATNTGELFF
j_gene: TRBJ2-5; v_gene: TRBV7-6; CDR3aa: CASSGRTSGETQYF